Listed below are T cell receptor beta chains from one sample, sequenced in a study of T cell responses to AZD1222 COVID-19 vaccine. Some clones are missing from TCRdb's copy, which holds only in-frame ones; the method was immunoSEQ multiplex PCR. The profile covers about 190,000 clones, with 85% to 90% appearing a single time and 2.5% to 3% taken by the ten largest. The material was peripheral blood, obtained on day 0 of MenACWY control vaccination. The source is an adult in good health. CDR3s include the opening cysteine and the closing phenylalanine or tryptophan. The D gene is left open where the match is weak. Part of the rows lack a size; the others show once, few, many or a class for expanded clones.

d_gene,abundance,v_gene,j_gene,CDR3nt,CDR3aa
NA,NA,TRBV15,TRBJ1-4,TGTGCCACCAGCAGGAATTGGGCCAATGAAAAACTGTTTTTT,CATSRNWANEKLFF
NA,NA,TRBV9,TRBJ2-2,TGTGCCAGCAGCGTAGCGTCAGGGGCGAACACCGGGGAGCTGTTTTTT,CASSVASGANTGELFF
NA,NA,TRBV19,TRBJ1-1,TGTGCCAGCTTTAGTCTGGGGGCAGGGGAGAACACTGAAGCTTTCTTT,CASFSLGAGENTEAFF
TRBD1,NA,TRBV10-3,TRBJ2-7,TGTGCCATCAGGGGGACAGGGGTCCACGAGCAGTACTTC,CAIRGTGVHEQYF
TRBD1,NA,TRBV2,TRBJ2-5,TGTGCCAGCAGTGAACTAACAGGGGTCGAGACCCAGTACTTC,CASSELTGVETQYF
TRBD2,NA,TRBV6-5,TRBJ2-7,TGTGCCAGCAGTTCCCGGGGGGGGAGCTCCTACGAGCAGTACTTC,CASSSRGGSSYEQYF
NA,once,TRBV6-5,TRBJ2-5,TGTGCCAGCAGAGCGGAGTACCAAGAGACCCAGTACTTC,CASRAEYQETQYF
NA,NA,TRBV20-1,TRBJ2-2,TGCAGTGCTACCCCTGGCTTGGAGCTGTTTTTT,CSATPGLELFF
NA,NA,TRBV5-4,TRBJ1-2,TGTGCCAGCAGCTTGGGGACAGTCTTGGGCTATGGCTACACCTTC,CASSLGTVLGYGYTF
NA,NA,TRBV12-3/TRBV12-4,TRBJ1-5,TGTGCCAGCAGTTTTTCAAATCAGCCCCAGCATTTT,CASSFSNQPQHF
TRBD1,NA,TRBV27,TRBJ2-7,TGTGCCAGCAGTCGACAGGGACAGGGGGCTTACGAGCAGTACTTC,CASSRQGQGAYEQYF
TRBD1,NA,TRBV28,TRBJ2-7,TGTGCCAGCAGCCTACAGGGGTACGAGCAGTACTTC,CASSLQGYEQYF
NA,NA,TRBV6-2/TRBV6-3,TRBJ1-5,TGTGCCAGCAGTTCGACCAGGTCCGGTCAGCCCCAGCATTTT,CASSSTRSGQPQHF
TRBD1,NA,TRBV6-5,TRBJ1-2,TGTGCCAGCAGCAGAACCTTAGACAGGGGCTATGGCTACACCTTC,CASSRTLDRGYGYTF
TRBD2,NA,TRBV7-8,TRBJ2-3,TGTGCCAGCAGCCTAGATAGCGGGGGCTACACAGATACGCAGTATTTT,CASSLDSGGYTDTQYF
NA,NA,TRBV9,TRBJ1-5,TGTGCCAGCAGCCAGGCGAACCTCCGTGACGGGATCAATCAGCCCCAGCATTTT,CASSQANLRDGINQPQHF
TRBD1,NA,TRBV4-2,TRBJ1-6,TGTGCCAGCAGCCTCAGTGACAGGGATTCACCCCTCCACTTT,CASSLSDRDSPLHF
NA,NA,TRBV4-2,TRBJ1-4,TGTGCCAGCAGCCAAGACGGGGCATTGACTAATGAAAAACTGTTTTTT,CASSQDGALTNEKLFF
TRBD1,NA,TRBV6-8,TRBJ1-1,TGTGCCAGCAGGCCCATCCGGGACAGGAGAGAGGAGGGCACTGAAGCTTTCTTT,CASRPIRDRREEGTEAFF
NA,few,TRBV6-5,TRBJ1-2,TGTGCCAGCACCCCGTTTGGGGGGGCGGACTATGGCTACACCTTC,CASTPFGGADYGYTF
NA,NA,TRBV10-3,TRBJ1-2,TGTGCCATCAGGATCCGGGACGCAGGTGGCTACACCTTC,CAIRIRDAGGYTF
TRBD2,few,TRBV27,TRBJ2-7,TGTGCCACCAGAGACGGCCTAGCGGTTTCCTACGAGCAGTACTTC,CATRDGLAVSYEQYF
TRBD1,NA,TRBV29-1,TRBJ2-7,TGCAGCGTAGTCCGGGACAGGGCGTACGAGCAGTACTTC,CSVVRDRAYEQYF